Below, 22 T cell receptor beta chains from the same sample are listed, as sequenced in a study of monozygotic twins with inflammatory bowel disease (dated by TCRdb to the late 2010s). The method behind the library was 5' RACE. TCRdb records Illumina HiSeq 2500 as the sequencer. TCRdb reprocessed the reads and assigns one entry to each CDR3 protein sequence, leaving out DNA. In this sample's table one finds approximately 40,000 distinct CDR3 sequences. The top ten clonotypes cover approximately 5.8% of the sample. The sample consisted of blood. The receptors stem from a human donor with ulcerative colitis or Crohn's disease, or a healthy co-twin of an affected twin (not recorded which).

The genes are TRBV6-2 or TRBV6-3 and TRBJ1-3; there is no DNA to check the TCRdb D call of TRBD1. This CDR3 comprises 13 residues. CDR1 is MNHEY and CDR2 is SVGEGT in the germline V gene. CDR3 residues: CARGTDLRVTIYF.

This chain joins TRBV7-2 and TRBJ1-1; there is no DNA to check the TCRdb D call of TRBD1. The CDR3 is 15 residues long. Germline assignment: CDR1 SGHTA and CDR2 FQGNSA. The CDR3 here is CASSLSRGGNTEAFF.

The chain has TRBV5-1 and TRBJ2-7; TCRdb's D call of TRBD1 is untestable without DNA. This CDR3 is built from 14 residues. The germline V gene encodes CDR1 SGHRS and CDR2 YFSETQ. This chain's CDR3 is CASSLQGPGHEQYF.

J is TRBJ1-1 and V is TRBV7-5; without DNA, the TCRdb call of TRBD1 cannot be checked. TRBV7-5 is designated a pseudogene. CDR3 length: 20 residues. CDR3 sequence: CISVPEADARTGALNTEAFF.

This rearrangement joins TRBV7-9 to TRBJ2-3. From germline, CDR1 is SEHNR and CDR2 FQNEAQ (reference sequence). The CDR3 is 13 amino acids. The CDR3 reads CASSLSTPDTQYF.

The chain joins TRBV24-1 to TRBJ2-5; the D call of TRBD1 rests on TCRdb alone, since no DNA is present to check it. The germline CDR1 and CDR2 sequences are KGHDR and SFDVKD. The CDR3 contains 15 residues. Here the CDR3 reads CATSGSTGLGETQYF.

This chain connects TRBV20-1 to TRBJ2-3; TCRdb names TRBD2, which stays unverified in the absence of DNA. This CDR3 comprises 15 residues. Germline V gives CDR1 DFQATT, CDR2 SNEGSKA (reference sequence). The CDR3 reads CSANPLAGDEDTQYF.

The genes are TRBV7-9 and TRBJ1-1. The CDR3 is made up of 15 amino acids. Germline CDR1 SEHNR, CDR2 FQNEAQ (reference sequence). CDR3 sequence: CASSFYEGGNTEAFF.

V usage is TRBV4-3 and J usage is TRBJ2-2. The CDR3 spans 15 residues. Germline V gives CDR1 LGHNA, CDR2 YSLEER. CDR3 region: CASSQGSGGPGELFF.

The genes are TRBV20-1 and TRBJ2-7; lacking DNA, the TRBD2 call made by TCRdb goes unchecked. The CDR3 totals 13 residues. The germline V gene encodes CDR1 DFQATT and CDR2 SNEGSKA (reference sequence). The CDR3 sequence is CSAPAGGLYEQYF.

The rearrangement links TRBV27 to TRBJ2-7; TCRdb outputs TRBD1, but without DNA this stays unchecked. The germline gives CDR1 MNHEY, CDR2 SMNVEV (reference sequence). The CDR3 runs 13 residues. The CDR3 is CASGGRVYYEQYF.

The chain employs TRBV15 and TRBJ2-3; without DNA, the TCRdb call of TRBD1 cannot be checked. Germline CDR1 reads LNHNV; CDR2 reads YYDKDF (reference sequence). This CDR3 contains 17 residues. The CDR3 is CATSRYYSEGVTDTQYF.

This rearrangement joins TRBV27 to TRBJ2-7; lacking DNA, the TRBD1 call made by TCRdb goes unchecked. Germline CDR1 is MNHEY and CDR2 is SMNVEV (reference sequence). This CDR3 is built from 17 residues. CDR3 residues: CASRERARGSPSYEQYF.

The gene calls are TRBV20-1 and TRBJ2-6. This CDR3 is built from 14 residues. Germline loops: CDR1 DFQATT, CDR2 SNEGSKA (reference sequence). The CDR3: CSASSVVGANVLTF.

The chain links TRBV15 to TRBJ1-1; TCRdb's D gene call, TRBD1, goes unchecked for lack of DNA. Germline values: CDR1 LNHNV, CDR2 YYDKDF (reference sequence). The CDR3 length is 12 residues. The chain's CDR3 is CATSREGGEAFF.

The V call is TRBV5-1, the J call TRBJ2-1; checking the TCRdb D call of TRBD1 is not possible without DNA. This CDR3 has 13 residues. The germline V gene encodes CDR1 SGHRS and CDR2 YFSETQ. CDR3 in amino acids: CASSSAGYNEQFF.

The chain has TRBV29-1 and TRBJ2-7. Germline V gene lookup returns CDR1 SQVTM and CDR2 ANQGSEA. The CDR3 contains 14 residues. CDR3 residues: CSVESVGGTYEQYF.

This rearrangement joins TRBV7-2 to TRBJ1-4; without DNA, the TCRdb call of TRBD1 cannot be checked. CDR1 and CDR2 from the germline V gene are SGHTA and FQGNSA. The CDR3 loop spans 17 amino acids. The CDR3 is CASSLQRRSGGNEKLFF.

This CDR3 is CSAAQGPGSEAFF. The chain employs TRBV20-1 and TRBJ1-1; TCRdb designates TRBD1, a call that cannot be tested without DNA. In germline, CDR1 is DFQATT, CDR2 SNEGSKA (reference sequence). The CDR3 is 13 residues long.

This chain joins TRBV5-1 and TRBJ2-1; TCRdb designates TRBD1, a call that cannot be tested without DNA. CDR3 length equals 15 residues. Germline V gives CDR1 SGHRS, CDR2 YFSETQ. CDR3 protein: CASSWTAGARDEQFF.

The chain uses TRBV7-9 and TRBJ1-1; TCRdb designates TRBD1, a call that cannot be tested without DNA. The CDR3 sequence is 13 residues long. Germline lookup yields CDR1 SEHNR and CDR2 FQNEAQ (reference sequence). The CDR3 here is CASSRRENTEAFF.

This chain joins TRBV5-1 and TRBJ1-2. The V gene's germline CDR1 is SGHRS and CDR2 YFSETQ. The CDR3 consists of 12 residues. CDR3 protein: CASRSQTGGYTF. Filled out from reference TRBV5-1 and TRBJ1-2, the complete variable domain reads KAGVTQTPRYLIKTRGQQVTLSCSPISGHRSVSWYQQTPGQGLQFLFEYFSETQRNKGNFPGRFSGRQFSNSRSEMNVSTLELGDSALYLCASRSQTGGYTFGSGTRLTVV.